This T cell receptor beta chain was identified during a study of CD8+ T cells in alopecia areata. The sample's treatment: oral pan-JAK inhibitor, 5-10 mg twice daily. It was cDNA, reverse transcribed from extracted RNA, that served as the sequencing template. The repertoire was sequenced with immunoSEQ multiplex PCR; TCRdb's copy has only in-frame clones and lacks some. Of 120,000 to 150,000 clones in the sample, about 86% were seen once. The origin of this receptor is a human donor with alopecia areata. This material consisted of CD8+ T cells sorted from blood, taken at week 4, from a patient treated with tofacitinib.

The CDR3 protein is CASSLETGYQPQHF. CDR3 in DNA: TGCGCCAGCAGCTTGGAGACAGGTTATCAGCCCCAGCATTTT. The chain couples TRBV5-1 to TRBJ1-5, with a possible D match to TRBD1 (6 bases). This CDR3 is built from 14 residues. Trimming removed 0 bases at V and 5 bases at J, with 9 bases between. CDR1 and CDR2 from the germline V gene are SGHRS and YFSETQ.